This passage covers 24 T cell receptor beta chains from one sample sequenced in a study of control samples from healthy donors and cancer patients (TCRdb year 2020). Library method: the immunoSEQ multiplex PCR assay. Here the immuneACCESS table is served through TCRdb, limited to in-frame sequences with V and J called. Missing clones are a known gap in these copies; in checked studies unresolved V genes cover under half, and the rest lacks a known reason. For this sample the table gives 76,000 or so clones, of which roughly 90% were detected only once. The ten largest clones represent approximately 8.8% of the sample. Input material: PBMCs. These receptor sequences come from a woman between 45 and 60 years old with colorectal cancer.

V is TRBV6-5 and J is TRBJ1-3; tentatively, D is TRBD1 (5 bases). V was trimmed by 0 bases and J by 4 bases, leaving 13 bases between them. CDR3 length: 16 amino acids. Germline CDR1 reads MNHEY; CDR2 reads SVGAGI. This CDR3 reads CASSYSYQGGGNTIYF. The CDR3 DNA is TGTGCCAGCAGTTACTCGTACCAGGGCGGCGGAAACACCATATATTTT.

The chain employs TRBV5-1 and TRBJ2-3; TRBD2 aligns across 8 bases. CDR1 is SGHRS and CDR2 is YFSETQ in the germline V gene. V was clipped by 0 bases and J by 3 bases; unmatched bases: 3. This CDR3 has 15 amino acids. The CDR3 DNA reads TGCGCCAGCAGCTTGGGGCGGGGGGCTACAGATACGCAGTATTTT. This encodes CASSLGRGATDTQYF.

In this sample, this clone turned up once. The CDR3 here is CASSLITSGGFYEQYV. The CDR3 coding sequence is TGCGCCAGCAGCTTGATTACTAGCGGGGGGTTCTACGAGCAGTACGTC. J is TRBJ2-7 and V is TRBV5-1; TRBD2 matches 12 bases. The CDR3 loop spans 16 amino acids. The V segment lost 1 base and the J segment 3 bases; nucleotides outside the gene matches: 5. In germline, CDR1 is SGHRS, CDR2 YFSETQ.

The chain joins TRBV28 to TRBJ2-7, with 11 bases that match TRBD1. CDR3 length equals 15 residues. V gave up 2 bases and J gave up 5 bases; unmatched junction bases: 5. Germline CDR1 reads MDHEN; CDR2 reads SYDVKM. The CDR3 is CASSLLGTGGNEQYV. CDR3 nucleotides: TGTGCCAGCAGTTTACTTGGGACAGGGGGGAACGAGCAGTACGTC.

V is TRBV4-3 and J is TRBJ2-3; no reliable D call. The CDR3 is 13 residues long. The germline gives CDR1 LGHNA, CDR2 YSLEER. V lost 4 bases, J lost 5 bases, and 10 bases lay in between. DNA for the CDR3: TGCGCCAGCAGCCTCCGGGTCCTAGATACGCAGTATTTT. Translated: CASSLRVLDTQYF.

CDR3 DNA sequence: TGCGCCAGCAGCCATATAACCAGGGAAGGTGGCTACACCTTC. Its translation is CASSHITREGGYTF. The genes are TRBV4-3 and TRBJ1-2, with D perhaps matching TRBD1 (5 bases). The CDR3 extends over 14 amino acids. Trimming pared 3 bases from V and 7 bases from J, leaving 15 bases between. Germline V gene data show CDR1 as LGHNA and CDR2 as YSLEER.

This clone was counted once. The CDR3 sequence: CASRRFGTGGNNSPLHF. CDR3 coding DNA: TGCGCCAGCAGACGATTCGGGACAGGGGGTAATAATTCACCCCTCCACTTT. The chain joins TRBV23-1 to TRBJ1-6; 11 bases are shared with TRBD1. TRBV23-1 carries the ORF label, with uncertain function. The V and J ends lost 6 bases and 5 bases, in that order; junction bases with no gene match: 9. This CDR3 has 17 amino acids.

V usage is TRBV20-1 and J usage is TRBJ2-3; D possibly corresponds to TRBD2 (7 bases). The ends were cut back, 3 bases at V and 4 bases at J, with 14 bases in the middle. The V gene's germline CDR1 is DFQATT and CDR2 SNEGSKA (reference sequence). The CDR3 is 14 amino acids. The CDR3 bases are TGCAGTGCTAGTCTCGGGGGGCTTGCAGATACGCAGTATTTT. This codes for CSASLGGLADTQYF.

This sequence joins TRBV19 and TRBJ2-4, with D possibly matching TRBD1 (6 bases). The CDR3 runs to 11 residues. Germline V lookup: CDR1 LNHDA, CDR2 SQIVND (reference sequence). The germline V and J ends were trimmed by 8 bases and 11 bases, with 13 bases remaining between them. CDR3 sequence: CASRDTRFQYF. CDR3 nucleotide sequence: TGTGCCAGTCGGGACACCCGTTTTCAGTACTTC.

The V gene is TRBV20-1, the J gene TRBJ1-4; no clear D gene. V lost 6 bases, J lost 6 bases, and 8 bases lay in between. This CDR3 contains 11 residues. Germline CDR1 is DFQATT and CDR2 is SNEGSKA (reference sequence). The CDR3 is CSALVDEKLFF. CDR3 nucleotide sequence: TGCAGTGCCCTCGTGGATGAAAAACTGTTTTTT.

The chain has TRBV6-1 and TRBJ2-4; 15 nucleotides line up with TRBD2. The V gene's germline CDR1 is MNHNS and CDR2 SASEGT. The V gene end was trimmed by 1 base and the J gene end by 0 bases; junction bases not matched to a gene: 4. The CDR3 runs to 19 residues. DNA of the CDR3: TGTGCCAGCAGTGAAGTGGGGACTAGCGGGGGGTCAGCCAAAAACATTCAGTACTTC. Translating it yields CASSEVGTSGGSAKNIQYF.

The chain joins TRBV5-1 to TRBJ1-4; D perhaps matches TRBD1 (5 bases). CDR3 length: 16 residues. The germline gives CDR1 SGHRS, CDR2 YFSETQ. V lost 3 bases and J lost 7, with 19 bases in between. In nucleotides, the CDR3 is TGCGCCAGCAGCTGGGCGGGACTTTCCGGGGGTGAAAAACTGTTTTTT. Its translation: CASSWAGLSGGEKLFF.

The V and J genes are TRBV5-1 and TRBJ2-2; D gene unclear. Trimming left V 3 bases short and J 6 bases short, with 9 bases between. The CDR3 is 13 amino acids. Germline loops: CDR1 SGHRS, CDR2 YFSETQ. This chain's CDR3 is CASSSFAPGELFF. In DNA, the CDR3 is TGCGCCAGCAGCTCCTTTGCGCCCGGGGAGCTGTTTTTT.

The gene calls are TRBV5-8 and TRBJ2-7; a possible D gene is TRBD2 (6 bases). The length of the CDR3 is 13 residues. The germline CDR1 and CDR2 sequences are SGHTS and YDEGEE. V gave up 2 bases and J gave up 6 bases, with 12 bases separating them. In DNA, the CDR3 is TGTGCCAGCAGCTTCCTCTTGGGAGGCGAGCAGTACGTC. Residues: CASSFLLGGEQYV.

The CDR3 bases are TGTGCCAGCAGTGCTAGCGTTTACGCGAACACCGGGGAGCTGTTTTTT. Translation: CASSASVYANTGELFF. The chain couples TRBV25-1 to TRBJ2-2, with a weak D call TRBD2 (6 bases). The CDR3 has 16 residues. In germline, CDR1 is MGHDK, CDR2 SYGVNS. The V and J ends lost 4 bases and 0 bases respectively, with 12 bases between them. Drawing the rest from reference TRBV25-1 and TRBJ2-2, the complete variable domain is EADIYQTPRYLVIGTGKKITLECSQTMGHDKMYWYQQDPGMELHLIHYSYGVNSTEKGDLSSESTVSRIRTEHFPLTLESARPSHTSQYLCASSASVYANTGELFFGEGSRLTVL.

V is TRBV2 and J is TRBJ2-7, with TRBD1 matching over 7 bases. The CDR3 totals 12 residues. The V and J ends lost 8 bases and 5 bases, in that order; junction bases with no gene match: 6. Germline V CDR1 and CDR2: SNHLY, FYNNEI. CDR3 sequence: CASRDSSNEQYV. CDR3 in DNA: TGTGCCAGCCGGGACAGCTCGAACGAGCAGTACGTC.

This clone has only a few counts. The chain has TRBV15 and TRBJ2-1, with 7 bases identical to TRBD1. Germline V gene lookup returns CDR1 LNHNV and CDR2 YYDKDF (reference sequence). V trimming: 5 bases; J trimming: 5 bases; junction bases outside the gene matches: 12. CDR3 length equals 16 residues. CDR3 sequence (DNA): TGTGCCACCAGCGGTCCATTAGGGGGCGCGAACAATGAGCAGTTCTTC. This codes for CATSGPLGGANNEQFF.

V is TRBV6-2 or TRBV6-3 and J is TRBJ1-1; D remains ambiguous. This CDR3 contains 14 residues. Germline V gene lookup returns CDR1 MNHEY and CDR2 SVGEGT. The V gene lost 2 bases and the J gene lost 7 bases, with 14 bases spanning the gap. CDR3 loop: CASSYPSWTFEAFF. The CDR3 nucleotides are TGTGCCAGCAGTTACCCGAGTTGGACGTTTGAAGCTTTCTTT.

V is TRBV6-5 and J is TRBJ2-3; the D gene could be TRBD1 or TRBD2 (5 bases each). Trimming stripped 7 bases from V and 6 bases from J, with 14 bases between. The CDR3 runs to 13 residues. Looked up from germline, CDR1 is MNHEY and CDR2 is SVGAGI. CDR3 in DNA: TGTGCCAGCATCATTCCTGGGACGGATACGCAGTATTTT. Its protein product is CASIIPGTDTQYF.

CDR3 sequence reads: CASRRTESYGYTF. The CDR3 coding sequence is TGTGCCAGCAGGAGGACAGAGTCCTATGGCTACACCTTC. This chain links TRBV12-3 or TRBV12-4 with TRBJ1-2; weak D call: TRBD1 (6 bases). Trimming cost V 6 bases and J 4 bases, with 12 bases left between them. The CDR3 loop spans 13 amino acids.

V usage is TRBV5-1 and J usage is TRBJ2-5; D is perhaps TRBD1 (6 bases). In germline, CDR1 is SGHRS, CDR2 YFSETQ. The germline V and J ends were trimmed by 4 bases and 4 bases, with 17 bases remaining between them. The CDR3 length is 15 residues. The DNA of the CDR3 is TGCGCCAGCAGCCCCTCCGGGACAAACCTAGAGACCCAGTACTTC. It translates to CASSPSGTNLETQYF.

This chain joins TRBV5-1 and TRBJ1-2; 9 positions match TRBD1. The junction had 4 bases not matched to a gene; V was cut back by 4 bases and J by 3 bases. This CDR3 contains 14 residues. Germline V gene lookup returns CDR1 SGHRS and CDR2 YFSETQ. In DNA form, the CDR3 reads TGCGCCAGCAGCGGGTGGACAGGGGACTATGGCTACACCTTC. It encodes CASSGWTGDYGYTF. Drawing the rest from reference TRBV5-1 and TRBJ1-2, the complete variable domain is KAGVTQTPRYLIKTRGQQVTLSCSPISGHRSVSWYQQTPGQGLQFLFEYFSETQRNKGNFPGRFSGRQFSNSRSEMNVSTLELGDSALYLCASSGWTGDYGYTFGSGTRLTVV.

J is TRBJ1-1 and V is TRBV28; 8 bases agree with TRBD1. This CDR3 is 15 amino acids long. V shed 4 bases and J 1 base; nucleotides not matched to a gene: 5. The V gene's germline CDR1 is MDHEN and CDR2 SYDVKM. Written as DNA, the CDR3 is TGTGCCAGCAGTTCAACAGGGGGGGGGAACACTGAAGCTTTCTTT. Protein sequence: CASSSTGGGNTEAFF. The full variable domain, in which reference TRBV28 and TRBJ1-1 provide the parts outside the CDR3, is DVKVTQSSRYLVKRTGEKVFLECVQDMDHENMFWYRQDPGLGLRLIYFSYDVKMKEKGDIPEGYSVSREKKERFSLILESASTNQTSMYLCASSSTGGGNTEAFFGQGTRLTVV.

DNA of the CDR3: TGCGCCAGCAGTCTGTCGCCCAATCAGCCCCAGCATTTT. This translates into CASSLSPNQPQHF. The rearrangement joins TRBV10-1 to TRBJ1-5; D unresolved. The V and J ends lost 5 bases and 3 bases respectively, with 8 bases between them. The germline V gene has CDR1 WNHNN and CDR2 SYGVQD (reference sequence). CDR3 length equals 13 residues.